The 32 T cell receptor beta chains reported below all come from one sample, sequenced in a study of blood T cell repertoires in COVID-19. Sequencing used immunoSEQ multiplex PCR; TCRdb keeps in-frame clones, though not all of them. Of about 440,000 clones listed, around 91% are singletons. Sequencing was done on a sample of PBMCs or T cells enriched from blood (not recorded which). The receptors derive from a man aged 18 to 29 who had recovered from COVID-19.

This chain links TRBV15 with TRBJ1-1; D remains unclear. With 0 bases removed from V and 7 bases from J, the gap between germline ends came to 6 bases. The CDR3 extends over 12 amino acids. The germline V gene has CDR1 LNHNV and CDR2 YYDKDF (reference sequence). CDR3 DNA sequence: TGTGCCACCAGCAGAGAGCGGAATGAAGCTTTCTTT. This codes for CATSRERNEAFF.

The V call is TRBV27, the J call TRBJ2-5, with 8 positions matching TRBD2. The ends lost 5 bases at V and 1 base at J; junction bases unmatched: 9. Germline CDR1 MNHEY, CDR2 SMNVEV (reference sequence). The length of the CDR3 is 16 residues. Written as DNA, the CDR3 is TGTGCCAGCAGTCCCTACTTAGCGGGGCCCCAAGAGACCCAGTACTTC. Protein product: CASSPYLAGPQETQYF.

The chain is built from TRBV28 and TRBJ1-6, with 7 nucleotides matching TRBD1. CDR3 length equals 14 residues. The V gene end was trimmed by 6 bases and the J gene end by 8 bases; junction bases not matched to a gene: 7. The V gene's germline CDR1 is MDHEN and CDR2 SYDVKM. The CDR3 spells CASSSDRRDSPLHF. CDR3 DNA sequence: TGTGCCAGCAGCTCGGACAGGAGAGATTCACCCCTCCACTTT.

The V call is TRBV7-9, the J call TRBJ1-4; perhaps TRBD1 as D (6 bases). This CDR3 contains 16 residues. The V gene's germline CDR1 is SEHNR and CDR2 FQNEAQ (reference sequence). Trimming took off 5 bases at V and 5 bases at J, with 18 bases between the two ends. The DNA of the CDR3 is TGTGCCAGCAGCCCCCTAGGGTGGGGGCGGAATGAAAAACTGTTTTTT. It is translated as CASSPLGWGRNEKLFF.

This CDR3 is CASTITGAPGNTIYF. The CDR3 bases are TGCGCCAGCACCATTACAGGGGCTCCTGGAAACACCATATATTTT. The chain uses TRBV5-1 and TRBJ1-3; 7 nucleotides match TRBD1. The CDR3 extends over 15 amino acids. Germline V gene data show CDR1 as SGHRS and CDR2 as YFSETQ. Trimming took 6 bases from V and 2 from J; bases not matched to a gene: 8. Full variable domain (missing parts from reference TRBV5-1 and TRBJ1-3): KAGVTQTPRYLIKTRGQQVTLSCSPISGHRSVSWYQQTPGQGLQFLFEYFSETQRNKGNFPGRFSGRQFSNSRSEMNVSTLELGDSALYLCASTITGAPGNTIYFGEGSWLTVV.

This clone was recorded once. The J gene is TRBJ1-2, the V gene TRBV5-1; 8 positions match TRBD1. CDR1 is SGHRS and CDR2 is YFSETQ in the germline V gene. This CDR3 spans 13 amino acids. After removal of 4 bases from V and 6 bases from J, the junction contained 5 bases not matched to a gene. Here the CDR3 reads CASSEGTGDGYTF. CDR3 coding DNA: TGCGCCAGCAGCGAAGGGACAGGAGATGGCTACACCTTC.

The rearrangement links TRBV3-1 (or the pseudogene TRBV3-2) to TRBJ1-3; tentatively, D is TRBD1 (5 bases). The CDR3 length is 15 residues. The V end was cut by 3 bases, the J end by 4 bases, with 13 bases between. In germline, CDR1 is LGHDT, CDR2 YNNKEL (reference sequence). The CDR3 here is CASSHGGLGGNTIYF. The CDR3 DNA is TGTGCCAGCAGCCACGGGGGTTTAGGCGGAAACACCATATATTTT.

V gene TRBV7-9 combines with J gene TRBJ1-2; 9 nucleotides align to TRBD1. CDR3 length: 13 residues. V gave up 4 bases and J gave up 5 bases; unmatched junction bases: 2. Germline loops: CDR1 SEHNR, CDR2 FQNEAQ (reference sequence). The CDR3 nucleotides are TGTGCCAGCAGCTCCGGACAGGGGTATGGCTACACCTTC. It encodes CASSSGQGYGYTF. Drawing the rest from reference TRBV7-9 and TRBJ1-2, the complete variable domain is DTGVSQNPRHKITKRGQNVTFRCDPISEHNRLYWYRQTLGQGPEFLTYFQNEAQLEKSRLLSDRFSAERPKGSFSTLEIQRTEQGDSAMYLCASSSGQGYGYTFGSGTRLTVV.

The chain is built from TRBV7-6 and TRBJ1-1; TRBD1 aligns across 9 bases. The CDR3 contains 15 residues. CDR1 is SGHVS, CDR2 FNYEAQ, per germline. Trimming cost V 5 bases and J 6 bases; bases outside gene matches: 10. CDR3 protein: CASSSGQGLVAEAFF. In DNA form, the CDR3 reads TGTGCCAGCAGCAGCGGACAGGGGCTGGTAGCTGAAGCTTTCTTT. The full variable domain, its missing parts supplied by reference TRBV7-6 and TRBJ1-1, is GAGVSQSPRYKVTKRGQDVALRCDPISGHVSLYWYRQALGQGPEFLTYFNYEAQQDKSGLPNDRFSAERPEGSISTLTIQRTEQRDSAMYRCASSSGQGLVAEAFFGQGTRLTVV.

The chain carries TRBV3-1 (or the pseudogene TRBV3-2) and TRBJ2-3; TRBD1 matches at 7 bases. The junction had 6 bases not matched to a gene; V was cut back by 3 bases and J by 6 bases. Per germline, CDR1 LGHDT and CDR2 YNNKEL (reference sequence). The CDR3 covers 14 residues. The CDR3 is CASSHATGPDTQYF. For the CDR3, the DNA is TGTGCCAGCAGCCACGCGACAGGGCCGGATACGCAGTATTTT.

The chain joins TRBV7-9 to TRBJ1-2; 10 nucleotides align to TRBD1. CDR1 and CDR2 from the germline V gene are SEHNR and FQNEAQ (reference sequence). V was clipped by 5 bases and J by 8 bases; unmatched bases: 8. This CDR3 comprises 14 residues. CDR3 loop: CASSEGQGIFGYTF. Here the CDR3 DNA reads TGTGCCAGCAGCGAGGGACAGGGGATCTTCGGCTACACCTTC.

The gene calls are TRBV19 and TRBJ1-6; TRBD1 aligns across 7 bases. Trimming removed 4 bases from V and 9 bases from J; junction bases left unmatched: 3. The V gene's germline CDR1 is LNHDA and CDR2 SQIVND (reference sequence). The CDR3 extends over 13 amino acids. Written as DNA, the CDR3 is TGTGCCAGTAGTACAGGGGGGTTTTCACCCCTCCACTTT. Protein product: CASSTGGFSPLHF.

The chain combines TRBV19 with TRBJ1-2; no reliable D call. Germline CDR1 and CDR2: LNHDA and SQIVND (reference sequence). V dropped 2 bases and J dropped 9 bases, with 16 bases sitting between them. The CDR3 sequence is 14 residues long. The CDR3 loop reads CASSIRWTGMSYTF. As DNA, the CDR3 is TGTGCCAGTAGTATAAGGTGGACTGGGATGAGCTACACCTTC.

This clone has a single count. The V and J genes are TRBV9 and TRBJ1-1, with D possibly TRBD1 on 6 matching bases. The V gene lost 0 bases and the J gene lost 9 bases, with 12 bases spanning the gap. This CDR3 region has 13 residues. Germline CDR1 reads SGDLS; CDR2 reads YYNGEE. This CDR3 is CASSVGAGEQAFF. CDR3 coding DNA: TGTGCCAGCAGCGTAGGGGCAGGGGAGCAAGCTTTCTTT.

V and J are TRBV2 and TRBJ1-1; 8 bases fit TRBD1. The CDR3 extends over 14 amino acids. The ends lost 3 bases at V and 4 bases at J; junction bases unmatched: 4. Germline CDR1 reads SNHLY; CDR2 reads FYNNEI. Here the CDR3 reads CASSEGQAATEAFF. In nucleotides, the CDR3 is TGTGCCAGCAGTGAGGGACAGGCCGCCACTGAAGCTTTCTTT. Looking up the rest from reference TRBV2 and TRBJ1-1 gives the full variable domain: EPEVTQTPSHQVTQMGQEVILRCVPISNHLYFYWYRQILGQKVEFLVSFYNNEISEKSEIFDDQFSVERPDGSNFTLKIRSTKLEDSAMYFCASSEGQAATEAFFGQGTRLTVV.

V is TRBV27 and J is TRBJ1-2; 7 nucleotides agree with TRBD1. Germline CDR1 and CDR2: MNHEY and SMNVEV (reference sequence). Germline trimming cut 6 bases from V and 2 bases from J; bases unmatched to any gene: 3. The CDR3 covers 13 residues. The CDR3 DNA follows: TGTGCCAGCAGCAGGGGGTCCAACTATGGCTACACCTTC. Its protein product is CASSRGSNYGYTF.

The genes are TRBV30 and TRBJ1-2; no clear D gene. V was cut by 4 bases and J by 1 base, with 19 bases left in between. The length of the CDR3 is 16 residues. Germline lookup yields CDR1 GTSNPN and CDR2 SVGIG (reference sequence). The CDR3: CAWTIGEGWGNYGYTF. In DNA, the CDR3 is TGTGCCTGGACCATCGGGGAGGGTTGGGGTAACTATGGCTACACCTTC.

The chain couples TRBV5-4 to TRBJ1-1; no firm D call. Germline V lookup: CDR1 SGHNT, CDR2 YYREEE (reference sequence). CDR3 length: 15 residues. V lost 0 bases and J lost 5, with 14 bases in between. CDR3 in amino acids: CASSLEKRGLTEAFF. DNA for the CDR3: TGTGCCAGCAGCTTGGAAAAGCGGGGTTTAACTGAAGCTTTCTTT.

This chain connects TRBV12-3 or TRBV12-4 to TRBJ2-2, with TRBD2 as a possible D gene (5 bases). There are 13 residues in the CDR3. The V end lost 6 bases, the J end lost 6 bases, and 11 bases lay between the germline ends. The CDR3 protein is CASSPRVSGELFF. CDR3 in DNA: TGTGCCAGCAGCCCGCGGGTCTCCGGGGAGCTGTTTTTT.

The chain couples TRBV7-9 to TRBJ2-5, with 8 bases lining up with TRBD1. The CDR3 runs 15 residues. Germline V gene sequence: CDR1 SEHNR, CDR2 FQNEAQ (reference sequence). V was pared by 5 bases and J by 1 base, with 6 bases of the junction left unmatched. CDR3: CASSLRDRPQETQYF. CDR3 DNA: TGTGCCAGCAGCCTCAGGGACAGGCCCCAAGAGACCCAGTACTTC.

This chain uses TRBV7-9 with TRBJ2-1; TRBD2 agrees at 12 bases. CDR3 length: 16 amino acids. From germline, CDR1 is SEHNR and CDR2 FQNEAQ (reference sequence). After removal of 5 bases from V and 4 bases from J, the junction contained 6 bases not matched to a gene. The CDR3 region is CASSPTSGGSYNEQFF. In DNA, the CDR3 is TGTGCCAGCAGCCCGACTAGCGGGGGCTCGTACAATGAGCAGTTCTTC. The full variable domain, rest sourced from reference TRBV7-9 and TRBJ2-1, is DTGVSQNPRHKITKRGQNVTFRCDPISEHNRLYWYRQTLGQGPEFLTYFQNEAQLEKSRLLSDRFSAERPKGSFSTLEIQRTEQGDSAMYLCASSPTSGGSYNEQFFGPGTRLTVL.

V gene TRBV19 combines with J gene TRBJ1-5; the match to TRBD1 covers 7 bases. The CDR3 has 13 amino acids. From germline, CDR1 is LNHDA and CDR2 SQIVND (reference sequence). J gave up 5 bases and V 5 bases, and 3 bases lay outside the gene matches. This chain's CDR3 is CASSDTGDQPQHF. In DNA, the CDR3 is TGTGCCAGTAGTGATACAGGGGATCAGCCCCAGCATTTT.

The rearrangement joins TRBV2 to TRBJ2-7, with D hard to call. CDR1 is SNHLY, CDR2 FYNNEI, per germline. There are 13 residues in the CDR3. V was clipped by 8 bases and J by 0 bases, with 11 bases between them. CDR3 nucleotides: TGTGCCAGCGTGTTCCCTAGCTCCTACGAGCAGTACTTC. Translated, it gives CASVFPSSYEQYF.

This CDR3 reads CASSPTTSTDTQYF. As DNA, the CDR3 is TGCGCCAGCAGCCCCACTACTAGCACAGATACGCAGTATTTT. V and J are TRBV5-1 and TRBJ2-3; D not resolved. CDR3 length: 14 residues. Trimming shortened V by 4 bases and J by 0 bases, and 9 bases separated the two germline ends. CDR1 and CDR2 (germline): SGHRS, YFSETQ.

The sample holds a few counts of this clone. The chain joins TRBV10-1 to TRBJ2-2; TRBD1 aligns across 8 bases. The junction had 4 bases not matched to a gene; V was cut back by 5 bases and J by 8 bases. The CDR3 sequence is 13 residues long. Germline V gene sequence: CDR1 WNHNN, CDR2 SYGVQD (reference sequence). CDR3 sequence reads: CASSPGGFGELFF. CDR3 sequence (DNA): TGCGCCAGCAGTCCAGGGGGCTTTGGGGAGCTGTTTTTT.

The chain links TRBV5-6 to TRBJ1-3; 7 bases agree with TRBD1. The germline V gene encodes CDR1 SGHDT and CDR2 YYEEEE. V was clipped by 4 bases and J by 5 bases; unmatched bases: 12. The CDR3 consists of 16 residues. The DNA of the CDR3 is TGTGCCAGCAGCACGGCCCGGGACAGTCTTAGAAACACCATATATTTT. It encodes CASSTARDSLRNTIYF.

The CDR3 reads CASSESNFPGTGWRLAEAFF. CDR3 bases: TGTGCCAGCAGTGAATCCAATTTCCCCGGGACAGGGTGGAGACTGGCTGAAGCTTTCTTT. The genes are TRBV6-1 and TRBJ1-1; 9 bases map to TRBD1. Trimming removed 2 bases from V and 6 bases from J; junction bases left unmatched: 22. This CDR3 has 20 residues. The V gene's germline CDR1 is MNHNS and CDR2 SASEGT.

The genes are TRBV18 and TRBJ1-2; possible D gene TRBD1, 5 bases. Between the trimmed V and J ends, which lost 6 bases and 4 bases, there was a span of 15 bases. CDR1 and CDR2 (germline): KGHSH, LQKENI. CDR3 size: 14 residues. The CDR3 DNA is TGTGCCAGCTCGCCGACAGCCTCATTCTATGGCTACACCTTC. Amino acid sequence: CASSPTASFYGYTF.

V usage is TRBV2 and J usage is TRBJ1-1, with D perhaps matching TRBD1 (6 bases). Trimming removed 11 bases at V and 4 bases at J, with 14 bases between. The length of the CDR3 is 12 residues. Germline V CDR1 and CDR2: SNHLY, FYNNEI. CDR3 bases: TGTGCCTGGAGGGGGGGTGGCACTGAAGCTTTCTTT. Translated: CAWRGGGTEAFF.

This clone was found once. The V call is TRBV2, the J call TRBJ1-2; D possibly corresponds to TRBD1 (6 bases). The CDR3 length is 13 residues. Germline V lookup: CDR1 SNHLY, CDR2 FYNNEI. Trimming removed 2 bases from V and 7 bases from J, with 11 bases in between. DNA for the CDR3: TGTGCCAGCAGTGAACTACAGGGTGGTGGCTACACCTTC. Translation: CASSELQGGGYTF.

The chain recombines TRBV19 with TRBJ2-7; D call uncertain. The germline CDR1 and CDR2 sequences are LNHDA and SQIVND (reference sequence). The CDR3 runs to 13 residues. Trimming removed 2 bases from V and 0 bases from J, with 5 bases in between. CDR3 protein: CASSITASYEQYF. CDR3 nucleotide sequence: TGTGCCAGTAGTATAACAGCCTCCTACGAGCAGTACTTC.

The chain couples TRBV7-2 to TRBJ1-5; unclear D gene. Germline V CDR1 and CDR2: SGHTA, FQGNSA. This CDR3 contains 12 residues. The V gene lost 4 bases and the J gene lost 2 bases, with 3 bases spanning the gap. The CDR3: CASSSRNQPQHF. CDR3 nucleotides: TGTGCCAGCAGCTCTCGCAATCAGCCCCAGCATTTT. Combining the CDR3 with reference TRBV7-2 and TRBJ1-5 gives the whole variable domain GAGVSQSPSNKVTEKGKDVELRCDPISGHTALYWYRQSLGQGLEFLIYFQGNSAPDKSGLPSDRFSAERTGGSVSTLTIQRTQQEDSAVYLCASSSRNQPQHFGDGTRLSIL.